This T cell receptor (beta chain) was retrieved from a study of CD8+CD57+ T cells in acquired aplastic anemia. Patients chosen for sequencing had CD8+CD57+ cells that had expanded, as shown by flow cytometry. The CDR3 spans 13 residues. V was pared by 0 bases and J by 7 bases, with 5 bases between. CDR1 is SGHRS and CDR2 is YFSETQ in the germline V gene. Genomic DNA constituted the template upon which TCR beta VDJ and CDR3 profiling was performed. TCRdb reanalysed the reads using MiXCR and keeps one entry per CDR3 protein. The table has 310,000 or so distinct CDR3 sequences, about 50% seen once. Notes on the study in general: The study found no significant CD8+ Simpson's diversity difference between patients and controls. Patients and controls shared approximately 28 CD8+ CDR3 sequences.

On this clonotype itself: Its antigen remains unidentified.

The specimen was sorted CD4+, CD8+, or CD8+CD57+ T cells (not recorded which) from PBMCs. The V and J genes are TRBV5-1 and TRBJ1-6; D is unresolved. The TCR was taken from a human donor with aplastic anemia. The CDR3 loop is CASSLGMNSPLHF. The DNA of the CDR3 is TGCGCCAGCAGCTTGGGTATGAATTCACCCCTCCACTTT.